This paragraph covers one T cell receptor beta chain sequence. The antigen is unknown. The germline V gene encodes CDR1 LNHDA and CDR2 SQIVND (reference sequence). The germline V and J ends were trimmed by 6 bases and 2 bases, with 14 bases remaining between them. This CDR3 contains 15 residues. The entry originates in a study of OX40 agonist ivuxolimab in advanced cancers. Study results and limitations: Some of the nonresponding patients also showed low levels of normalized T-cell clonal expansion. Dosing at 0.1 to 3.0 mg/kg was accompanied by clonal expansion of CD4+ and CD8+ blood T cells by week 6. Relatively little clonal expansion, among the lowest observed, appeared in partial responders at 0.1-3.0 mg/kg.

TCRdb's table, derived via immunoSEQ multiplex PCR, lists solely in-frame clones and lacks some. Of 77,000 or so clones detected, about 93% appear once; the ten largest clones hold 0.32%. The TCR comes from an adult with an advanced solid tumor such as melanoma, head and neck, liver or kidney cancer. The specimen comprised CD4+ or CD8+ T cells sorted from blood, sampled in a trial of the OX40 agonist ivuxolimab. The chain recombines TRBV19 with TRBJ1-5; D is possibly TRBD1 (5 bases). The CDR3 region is CASRTQGGGNQPQHF. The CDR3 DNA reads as TGTGCCAGTAGAACGCAGGGTGGAGGCAATCAGCCCCAGCATTTT.